This T cell receptor (beta chain) was profiled in a study of shared clonotypes between healthy human individuals. With regard to this clone: The antigen is not known.

Naive CD8 isolation took CD45RO-negative cells positively selected for CCR7 and excluded terminally differentiated effector memory CD45RA+ cells. The germline CDR1 and CDR2 sequences are WNHNN and SYGVQD (reference sequence). The CDR3 totals 14 residues. V shed 10 bases and J shed 0 bases, with 13 bases lying between them. Samples underwent the assay at deep level. Genomic DNA of every subset was divided equally among multiple immunoSEQ plates. Assay: immunoSEQ multiplex PCR; the TCRdb copy retains only in-frame clones and omits some. The table lists 500,000 to 700,000 clones, approximately 95% of them singletons, with around 0.12% in the top ten. Study-wide results and limits: Roughly 5% of naive CD4 clonotypes were common to four donors. Tissues were not sampled, only blood, and their repertoires likely differ.

The chain couples TRBV10-1 to TRBJ1-5; no reliable D call. Sequences were obtained from naive CD8+ T cells sorted from blood. The receptor was derived from a woman aged 30 to 39 in good health. The CDR3 region is CATVQVCSNQPQHF. CDR3 coding DNA: TGCGCCACAGTCCAGGTCTGTAGCAATCAGCCCCAGCATTTT.